Each of the 28 T cell receptor beta chains below was sequenced from the same sample in a study of OX40 agonist ivuxolimab in advanced cancers. Method: immunoSEQ multiplex PCR; TCRdb's copy keeps in-frame clones and lacks some. The data show 70,000 or so clones, with about 82% seen just once and 1.1% held by the top ten. This material consisted of CD4+ or CD8+ T cells sorted from blood, taken in a trial of the OX40 agonist ivuxolimab. These receptors came from an adult with an advanced solid tumor such as melanoma, head and neck, liver or kidney cancer.

The chain uses TRBV10-2 and TRBJ1-5; D call uncertain. V was clipped by 8 bases and J by 3 bases, with 11 bases between them. CDR1 is WSHSY, CDR2 SAAADI, per germline. The length of the CDR3 is 13 residues. The chain's CDR3 is CASGDVPNQPQHF. CDR3 nucleotide sequence: TGCGCCAGCGGCGACGTCCCCAATCAGCCCCAGCATTTT.

The chain has TRBV7-8 and TRBJ2-2; TRBD1 agrees at 8 bases. In germline, CDR1 is SGHVS, CDR2 FQNEAQ. The CDR3 has 14 amino acids. J gave up 5 bases and V 6 bases, and 5 bases lay outside the gene matches. Here the CDR3 DNA reads TGTGCCAGCAGACAAACAGGGGGTACCGGGGAGCTGTTTTTT. This codes for CASRQTGGTGELFF.

V usage is TRBV10-3 and J usage is TRBJ2-5, with 7 bases lining up with TRBD2. From germline, CDR1 is ENHRY and CDR2 SYGVKD. The CDR3 extends over 15 amino acids. Trimming took 3 bases from V and 4 from J; bases not matched to a gene: 8. The chain's CDR3 is CAISDLGGGRETQYF. DNA of the CDR3: TGTGCCATCAGTGATTTGGGGGGGGGTAGAGAGACCCAGTACTTC.

The CDR3 nucleotides are TGCAGCGCTAGGACAGGGCAGATATCCGGAAACACCATATATTTT. Protein: CSARTGQISGNTIYF. The chain employs TRBV29-1 and TRBJ1-3; TRBD1 aligns across 8 bases. The V segment lost 7 bases and the J segment 4 bases; nucleotides outside the gene matches: 12. Germline V gene lookup returns CDR1 SQVTM and CDR2 ANQGSEA. The CDR3 is 15 amino acids.

This clone was counted only a few times. V is TRBV5-1 and J is TRBJ2-1; D is perhaps TRBD2 (5 bases). Trimming pared 6 bases from V and 4 bases from J, leaving 17 bases between. The germline CDR1 and CDR2 sequences are SGHRS and YFSETQ. The CDR3 covers 15 residues. CDR3 DNA sequence: TGCGCCAGCATGTATGAGGGCGTACGGTACAATGAGCAGTTCTTC. Translated, it gives CASMYEGVRYNEQFF.

V and J are TRBV28 and TRBJ1-2, with TRBD1 matching over 7 bases. Losses at the gene ends were 6 bases for V and 0 bases for J; bases not matched to a gene: 10. The germline V gene has CDR1 MDHEN and CDR2 SYDVKM. The CDR3 totals 16 residues. Written as DNA, the CDR3 is TGTGCCAGCAGCCTACCGACGACAGGGACTAACTATGGCTACACCTTC. Translating gives CASSLPTTGTNYGYTF.

V gene TRBV5-4 combines with J gene TRBJ2-1; 10 positions agree with TRBD1. CDR3 length: 15 amino acids. Germline V gene lookup returns CDR1 SGHNT and CDR2 YYREEE (reference sequence). The V and J ends lost 2 bases and 4 bases, in that order; junction bases with no gene match: 3. DNA for the CDR3: TGTGCCAGCAGCTTTGGGGGACAGGGGTACAATGAGCAGTTCTTC. Encoded protein: CASSFGGQGYNEQFF.

The chain links TRBV28 to TRBJ2-7, with TRBD1 as a possible D gene (7 bases). The CDR3 length is 16 residues. The germline V and J ends were trimmed by 6 bases and 3 bases, with 21 bases remaining between them. Per the germline V gene, CDR1 is MDHEN and CDR2 is SYDVKM. The CDR3 DNA reads as TGTGCCAGCAGCCAAAAATTCGGCGGGACAGACTACGAGCAGTACTTC. Translated, it gives CASSQKFGGTDYEQYF.

This rearrangement joins TRBV29-1 to TRBJ2-5, with a weak D call TRBD2 (7 bases). Germline loops: CDR1 SQVTM, CDR2 ANQGSEA. This CDR3 spans 13 amino acids. Trimming removed 8 bases from V and 4 bases from J, with 17 bases in between. The CDR3 sequence: CSLSGGRGETQYF. The CDR3 DNA sequence: TGCAGCCTATCGGGGGGCAGGGGAGAGACCCAGTACTTC.

This sequence joins TRBV25-1 and TRBJ2-7; 8 bases agree with TRBD2. V shed 3 bases and J 2 bases; nucleotides not matched to a gene: 6. CDR1 is MGHDK, CDR2 SYGVNS, per germline. CDR3 length equals 15 residues. DNA for the CDR3: TGTGCCAGCAGTGAGGCGGGGGGCATCCCCTACGAGCAGTACTTC. Its translation is CASSEAGGIPYEQYF.

The chain links TRBV2 to TRBJ1-4; 7 bases map to TRBD1. This CDR3 contains 18 residues. With V trimmed by 2 bases and J by 0 bases, 9 bases remained unmatched. Germline CDR1 and CDR2: SNHLY and FYNNEI. This CDR3 reads CASSESPGQRATNEKLFF. The CDR3 DNA is TGTGCCAGCAGTGAATCACCGGGACAGCGCGCAACTAATGAAAAACTGTTTTTT.

This clone was observed a handful of times. This chain connects TRBV7-2 to TRBJ1-6; D not certain. The CDR3 loop spans 14 amino acids. CDR1 SGHTA and CDR2 FQGNSA come from the germline V gene. Trimming left V 5 bases short and J 8 bases short, with 13 bases between. In DNA, the CDR3 is TGTGCCAGCAGCCTTGAGGGCGGTTATTCACCCCTCCACTTT. Its translation is CASSLEGGYSPLHF.

J is TRBJ2-1 and V is TRBV5-1; 9 bases match TRBD2. The germline gives CDR1 SGHRS, CDR2 YFSETQ. This CDR3 is 16 amino acids long. The trim removed 0 bases at V and 4 bases at J, leaving 5 bases unmatched. CDR3 DNA: TGCGCCAGCAGCTTGGATGGCGGGGGGGCGTACAATGAGCAGTTCTTC. Its translation: CASSLDGGGAYNEQFF.

The chain uses TRBV18 and TRBJ1-4; maybe TRBD1 (5 bases). CDR1 and CDR2 (germline): KGHSH, LQKENI. V gave up 3 bases and J gave up 4 bases, with 15 bases separating them. The CDR3 runs 16 residues. The CDR3, as DNA: TGTGCCAGCTCACCGGCGGCAGGACAAGTTAATGAAAAACTGTTTTTT. As protein: CASSPAAGQVNEKLFF.

This clone is categorized as medium-sized (0.01 to 0.1%). The chain combines TRBV7-7 with TRBJ2-1; D remains ambiguous. The CDR3 runs 12 residues. Per the germline V gene, CDR1 is SSHAT and CDR2 is FNYEAQ (reference sequence). The V end lost 5 bases, the J end lost 6 bases, and 8 bases lay between the germline ends. The CDR3 spells CASSPLINEQFF. CDR3 sequence (DNA): TGTGCCAGCAGCCCCCTAATCAATGAGCAGTTCTTC.

The chain has TRBV29-1 and TRBJ2-3; D might be TRBD1 or TRBD2, each matching 5 bases. Trimming cost V 7 bases and J 10 bases, with 27 bases left between them. CDR3 size: 15 residues. Germline CDR1 is SQVTM and CDR2 is ANQGSEA. As DNA, the CDR3 is TGCAGCGCCGAGTTCGGGGCAGCCACAACGGAGCCGCAGTATTTT. Amino acids: CSAEFGAATTEPQYF.

The chain has TRBV7-2 and TRBJ1-2; D ambiguous. The CDR3 has 15 amino acids. Looked up from germline, CDR1 is SGHTA and CDR2 is FQGNSA. V lost 1 base and J lost 1, with 10 bases in between. The CDR3 coding sequence is TGTGCCAGCAGCTTAGGGGCGGGAAATAACTATGGCTACACCTTC. Translation: CASSLGAGNNYGYTF. Full variable domain (rest looked up from reference TRBV7-2 and TRBJ1-2): GAGVSQSPSNKVTEKGKDVELRCDPISGHTALYWYRQSLGQGLEFLIYFQGNSAPDKSGLPSDRFSAERTGGSVSTLTIQRTQQEDSAVYLCASSLGAGNNYGYTFGSGTRLTVV.

The CDR3 protein is CASQGVSEAFF. The CDR3 nucleotides are TGCGCCAGCCAAGGTGTTTCTGAAGCTTTCTTT. The rearrangement joins TRBV10-2 to TRBJ1-1; D is unclear. CDR1 WSHSY and CDR2 SAAADI come from the germline V gene. This CDR3 spans 11 amino acids. V was clipped by 8 bases and J by 6 bases, with 10 bases between them.

The chain uses TRBV28 and TRBJ1-2; no clear D. Per the germline V gene, CDR1 is MDHEN and CDR2 is SYDVKM. This CDR3 has 14 amino acids. The V end was cut by 8 bases, the J end by 3 bases, with 16 bases between. CDR3 residues: CASLVGGDHYGYTF. In nucleotides, the CDR3 is TGTGCCAGCTTAGTCGGAGGAGACCACTATGGCTACACCTTC.

The genes are TRBV7-2 and TRBJ1-3; D gene unclear. This CDR3 spans 16 amino acids. V lost 5 bases, J lost 0 bases, and 14 bases lay in between. The germline gives CDR1 SGHTA, CDR2 FQGNSA. In DNA form, the CDR3 reads TGTGCCAGCAGCCTCCACGGACTGATCTCTGGAAACACCATATATTTT. This codes for CASSLHGLISGNTIYF.

This clone was seen more than once but under ten times. The CDR3 loop is CASTDRAGYTF. DNA of the CDR3: TGTGCCAGTACGGACAGGGCTGGCTACACCTTC. The V gene is TRBV2, the J gene TRBJ1-2; 8 nucleotides align to TRBD1. The CDR3 runs 11 residues. The junction had 4 bases not matched to a gene; V was cut back by 9 bases and J by 7 bases. Looked up from germline, CDR1 is SNHLY and CDR2 is FYNNEI.

This clone was seen a handful of times. Written as DNA, the CDR3 is TGTGCCAGCAGTTCACATGGACTAGCGGGGACGCATGCCTACGAGCAGTACTTC. It specifies CASSSHGLAGTHAYEQYF. The chain uses TRBV28 and TRBJ2-7; the match to TRBD2 covers 12 bases. Trimming took 4 bases from V and 2 from J; bases not matched to a gene: 12. This CDR3 spans 18 amino acids. Germline V gene lookup returns CDR1 MDHEN and CDR2 SYDVKM.

The V call is TRBV10-2, the J call TRBJ2-7, with 7 bases aligning to TRBD2. The ends lost 3 bases at V and 4 bases at J; junction bases unmatched: 12. The CDR3 spans 16 residues. The V gene's germline CDR1 is WSHSY and CDR2 SAAADI. CDR3 in amino acids: CASSEPAGRGPYEQYF. CDR3 coding DNA: TGCGCCAGCAGTGAACCAGCGGGGAGGGGCCCTTACGAGCAGTACTTC.

The rearrangement uses TRBV10-3 and TRBJ2-2; D gene unclear. Germline CDR1 reads ENHRY; CDR2 reads SYGVKD. The CDR3 loop spans 12 amino acids. The V and J ends lost 10 bases and 6 bases respectively, with 12 bases between them. The CDR3 loop reads CATGKAPGELFF. The CDR3 DNA sequence: TGTGCCACTGGAAAAGCCCCCGGGGAGCTGTTTTTT.

This clone occurred a few times. The CDR3 nucleotides are TGTGCCAGCAGCTTAGGGACTATTAACCAAGAGACCCAGTACTTC. Its translation is CASSLGTINQETQYF. V usage is TRBV7-9 and J usage is TRBJ2-5; D is possibly TRBD2 (6 bases). Germline CDR1 reads SEHNR; CDR2 reads FQNEAQ (reference sequence). The length of the CDR3 is 15 residues. Deletions cut 1 base from V and 0 bases from J, with 9 bases between.

This clone was observed a few times. The chain employs TRBV19 and TRBJ2-2; D call uncertain. V was cut by 1 base and J by 1 base, with 10 bases left in between. This CDR3 spans 16 amino acids. The germline gives CDR1 LNHDA, CDR2 SQIVND (reference sequence). CDR3 residues: CASSIAQAMNTGELFF. CDR3 in DNA: TGTGCCAGTAGTATAGCACAAGCGATGAACACCGGGGAGCTGTTTTTT.

The V gene is TRBV6-6, the J gene TRBJ2-3, with D uncertain. The germline V gene has CDR1 MNHNY and CDR2 SVGAGI (reference sequence). V shed 8 bases and J shed 1 base, with 1 base lying between them. The CDR3 is 10 amino acids. The CDR3 region is CASGTDTQYF. CDR3 in DNA: TGTGCCAGCGGCACAGATACGCAGTATTTT.

This chain uses TRBV27 with TRBJ1-1; D is undetermined. The ends were cut back, 4 bases at V and 4 bases at J, with 16 bases in the middle. Germline assignment: CDR1 MNHEY and CDR2 SMNVEV (reference sequence). The CDR3 contains 15 residues. The DNA of the CDR3 is TGTGCCAGCAGTTCCCTGCTAGTATGGGGCACTGAAGCTTTCTTT. Translating it yields CASSSLLVWGTEAFF.